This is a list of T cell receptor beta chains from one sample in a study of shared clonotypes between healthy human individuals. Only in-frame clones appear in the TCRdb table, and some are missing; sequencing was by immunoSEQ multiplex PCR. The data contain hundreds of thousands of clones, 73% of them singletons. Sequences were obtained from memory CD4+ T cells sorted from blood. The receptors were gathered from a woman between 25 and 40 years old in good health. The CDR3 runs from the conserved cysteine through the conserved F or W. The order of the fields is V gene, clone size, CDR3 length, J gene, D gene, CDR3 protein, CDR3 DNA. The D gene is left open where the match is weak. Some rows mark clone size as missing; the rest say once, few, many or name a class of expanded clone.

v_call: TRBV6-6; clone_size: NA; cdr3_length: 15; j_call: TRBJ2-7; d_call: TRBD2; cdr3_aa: CASSLVAGVAHEQYF; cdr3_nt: TGTGCCAGCAGCCTTGTAGCGGGAGTCGCCCACGAGCAGTACTTC
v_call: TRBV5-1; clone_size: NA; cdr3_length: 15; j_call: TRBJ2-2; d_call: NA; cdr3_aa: CASRLRDGATGELFF; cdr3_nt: TGCGCCAGCCGGCTCCGGGACGGCGCCACCGGGGAGCTGTTTTTT
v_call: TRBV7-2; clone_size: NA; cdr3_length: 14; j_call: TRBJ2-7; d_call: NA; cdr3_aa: CASSLGPQKGEQYF; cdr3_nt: TGTGCCAGCAGCTTAGGGCCACAAAAAGGCGAGCAGTACTTC
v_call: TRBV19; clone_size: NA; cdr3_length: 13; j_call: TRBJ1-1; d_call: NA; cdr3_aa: CASRGGKSTEAFF; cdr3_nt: TGTGCCAGTAGGGGAGGGAAGAGCACTGAAGCTTTCTTT
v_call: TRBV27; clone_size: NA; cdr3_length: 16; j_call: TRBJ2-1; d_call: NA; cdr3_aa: CASSKRGAEPYNEQFF; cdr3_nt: TGTGCCAGCAGCAAACGGGGGGCGGAACCCTACAATGAGCAGTTCTTC
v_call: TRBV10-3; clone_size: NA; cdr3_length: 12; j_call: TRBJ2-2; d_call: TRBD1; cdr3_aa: CAIKGGPGELFF; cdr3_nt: TGTGCCATCAAAGGGGGCCCCGGGGAGCTGTTTTTT
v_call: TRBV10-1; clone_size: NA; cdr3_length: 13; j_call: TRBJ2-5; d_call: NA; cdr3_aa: CASSEAGWETQYF; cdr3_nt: TGCGCCAGCAGTGAAGCTGGTTGGGAGACCCAGTACTTC
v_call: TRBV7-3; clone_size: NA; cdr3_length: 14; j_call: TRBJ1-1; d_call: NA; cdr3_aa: CASSLTGGNTEAFF; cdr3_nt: TGTGCCAGCAGCTTAACAGGGGGAAACACTGAAGCTTTCTTT
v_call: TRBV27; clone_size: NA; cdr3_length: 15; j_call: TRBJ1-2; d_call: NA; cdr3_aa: CASSLFGTTGYGYTF; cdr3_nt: TGTGCCAGCAGTTTATTTGGGACAACGGGATATGGCTACACCTTC
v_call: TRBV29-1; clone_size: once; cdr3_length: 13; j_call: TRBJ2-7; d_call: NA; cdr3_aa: CSVEKGQGYEQYF; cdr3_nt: TGCAGCGTTGAAAAGGGCCAGGGGTACGAGCAGTACTTC
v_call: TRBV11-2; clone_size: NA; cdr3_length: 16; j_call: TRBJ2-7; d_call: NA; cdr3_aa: CASSSTRAGTLYEQYF; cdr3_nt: TGTGCCAGCAGCTCAACACGAGCCGGGACGCTCTACGAGCAGTACTTC
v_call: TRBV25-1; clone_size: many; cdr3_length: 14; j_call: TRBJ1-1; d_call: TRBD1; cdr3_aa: CASSVTGGNTEAFF; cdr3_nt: TGTGCCAGCAGTGTGACAGGGGGTAACACTGAAGCTTTCTTT
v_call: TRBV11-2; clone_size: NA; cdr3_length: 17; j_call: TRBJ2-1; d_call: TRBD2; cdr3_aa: CASSSRGGARSYNEQFF; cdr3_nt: TGTGCCAGCAGCTCACGGGGAGGGGCGCGCTCCTACAATGAGCAGTTCTTC
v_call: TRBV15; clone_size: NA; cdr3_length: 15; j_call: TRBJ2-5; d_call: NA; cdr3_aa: CATSREPQKQETQYF; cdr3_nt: TGTGCCACCAGCAGAGAGCCCCAGAAACAAGAGACCCAGTACTTC
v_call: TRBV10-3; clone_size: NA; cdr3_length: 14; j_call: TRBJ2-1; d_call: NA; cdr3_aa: CASGALSGDNEQFF; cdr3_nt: TGTGCCTCAGGGGCGCTATCTGGGGACAATGAGCAGTTCTTC
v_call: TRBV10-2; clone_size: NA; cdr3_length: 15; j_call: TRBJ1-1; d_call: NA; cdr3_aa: CASSPRWETNTEAFF; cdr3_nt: TGCGCCAGCAGCCCCCGGTGGGAGACAAACACTGAAGCTTTCTTT
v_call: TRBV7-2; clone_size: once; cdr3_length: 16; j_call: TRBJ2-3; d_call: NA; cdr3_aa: CASSLILASARDTQYF; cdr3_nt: TGTGCCAGCAGCTTAATTCTGGCTAGCGCGAGAGATACGCAGTATTTT
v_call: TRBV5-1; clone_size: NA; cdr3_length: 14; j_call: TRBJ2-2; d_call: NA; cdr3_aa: CASSQPKNTGELFF; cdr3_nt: TGCGCCAGCAGCCAACCCAAGAACACCGGGGAGCTGTTTTTT
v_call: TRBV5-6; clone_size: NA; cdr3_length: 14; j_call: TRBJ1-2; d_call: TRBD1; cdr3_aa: CASSPGTALMGYTF; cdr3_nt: TGTGCCAGCAGCCCGGGGACAGCTCTTATGGGCTACACCTTC
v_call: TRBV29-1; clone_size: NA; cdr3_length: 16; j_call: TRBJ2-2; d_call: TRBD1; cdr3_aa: CSVLGTGGLDTGELFF; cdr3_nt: TGCAGCGTTTTGGGGACAGGGGGCTTGGACACCGGGGAGCTGTTTTTT
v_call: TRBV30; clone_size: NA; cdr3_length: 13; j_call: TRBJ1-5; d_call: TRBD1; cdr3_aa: CAWSKIQGQPQHF; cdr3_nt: TGTGCCTGGAGTAAGATACAGGGGCAGCCCCAGCATTTT
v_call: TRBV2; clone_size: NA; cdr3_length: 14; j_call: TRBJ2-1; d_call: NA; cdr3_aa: CASRSDSTADEQFF; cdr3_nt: TGTGCCAGCAGGAGCGACTCTACGGCGGATGAGCAGTTCTTC
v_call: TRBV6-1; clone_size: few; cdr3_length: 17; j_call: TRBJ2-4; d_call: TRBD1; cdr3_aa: CASSEMGQGFLANIQYF; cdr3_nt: TGTGCCAGCAGTGAAATGGGACAGGGTTTTCTAGCGAACATTCAGTACTTC
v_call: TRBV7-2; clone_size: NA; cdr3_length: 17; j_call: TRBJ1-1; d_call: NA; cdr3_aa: CASSLRHLGQGFTEAFF; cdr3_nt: TGTGCCAGCAGCTTAAGGCACCTAGGGCAGGGTTTCACTGAAGCTTTCTTT
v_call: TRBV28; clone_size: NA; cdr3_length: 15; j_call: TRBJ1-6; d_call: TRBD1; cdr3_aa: CASTTRTGYNSPLHF; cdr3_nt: TGTGCCAGCACCACACGGACAGGGTATAATTCACCCCTCCACTTT
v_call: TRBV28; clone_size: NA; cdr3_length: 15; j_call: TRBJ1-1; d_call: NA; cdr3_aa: CASRAPTDAYTEAFF; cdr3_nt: TGTGCCAGCAGGGCCCCGACGGATGCCTACACTGAAGCTTTCTTT
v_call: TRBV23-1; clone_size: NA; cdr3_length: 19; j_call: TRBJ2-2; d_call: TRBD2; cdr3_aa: CASSLVGKGLASHTGELFF; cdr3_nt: TGCGCCAGCAGTTTAGTGGGAAAAGGACTAGCATCGCACACCGGGGAGCTGTTTTTT
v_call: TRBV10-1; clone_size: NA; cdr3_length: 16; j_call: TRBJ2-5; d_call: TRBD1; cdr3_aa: CARTGTGRYGGETQYF; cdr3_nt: TGCGCCAGGACCGGGACAGGGAGGTATGGAGGTGAGACCCAGTACTTC
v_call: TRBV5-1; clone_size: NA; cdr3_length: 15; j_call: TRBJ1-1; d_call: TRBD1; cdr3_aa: CASSPWEGANTEAFF; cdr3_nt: TGCGCCAGCAGCCCGTGGGAGGGGGCAAACACTGAAGCTTTCTTT
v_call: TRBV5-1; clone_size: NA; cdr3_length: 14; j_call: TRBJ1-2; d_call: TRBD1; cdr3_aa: CASSLAGRGDGYTF; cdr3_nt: TGCGCCAGCAGCTTGGCCGGCAGGGGGGATGGCTACACCTTC
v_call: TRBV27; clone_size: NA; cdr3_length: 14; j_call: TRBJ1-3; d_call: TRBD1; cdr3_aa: CASSLQGAGNTIYF; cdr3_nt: TGTGCCAGCAGTCTACAGGGGGCTGGAAACACCATATATTTT
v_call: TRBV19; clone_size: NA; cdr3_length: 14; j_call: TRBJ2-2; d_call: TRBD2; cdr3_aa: CASSWREESGELFF; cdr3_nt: TGTGCCAGTAGTTGGCGGGAGGAGTCCGGGGAGCTGTTTTTT
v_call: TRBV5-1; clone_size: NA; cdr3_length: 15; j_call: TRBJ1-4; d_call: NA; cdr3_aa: CASSPGDTTNEKLFF; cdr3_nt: TGCGCCAGCAGCCCGGGAGATACAACTAATGAAAAACTGTTTTTT
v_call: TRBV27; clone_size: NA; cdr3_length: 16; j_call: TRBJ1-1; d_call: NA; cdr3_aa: CASSLSPRRTNTEAFF; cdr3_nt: TGTGCCAGCAGTTTATCCCCTCGGCGGACGAACACTGAAGCTTTCTTT
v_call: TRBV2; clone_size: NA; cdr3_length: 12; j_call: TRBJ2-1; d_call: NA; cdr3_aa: CASTAIHNEQFF; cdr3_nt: TGTGCCAGCACCGCCATACACAATGAGCAGTTCTTC
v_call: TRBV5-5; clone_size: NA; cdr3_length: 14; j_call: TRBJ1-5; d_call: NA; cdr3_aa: CASSLRDGDQPQHF; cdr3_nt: TGTGCCAGCAGCTTGCGGGACGGTGATCAGCCCCAGCATTTT
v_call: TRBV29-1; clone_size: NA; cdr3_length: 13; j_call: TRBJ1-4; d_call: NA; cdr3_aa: CSGGSAGHEKLFF; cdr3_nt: TGCAGCGGTGGCTCTGCAGGGCATGAAAAACTGTTTTTT
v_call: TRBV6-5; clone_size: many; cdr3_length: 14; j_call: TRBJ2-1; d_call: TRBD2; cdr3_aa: CATQREGGYNEQFF; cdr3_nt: TGTGCCACGCAGCGGGAGGGGGGCTACAATGAGCAGTTCTTC
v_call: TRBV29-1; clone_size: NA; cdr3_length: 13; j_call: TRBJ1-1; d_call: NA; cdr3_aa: CSVADRVNTEAFF; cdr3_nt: TGCAGCGTCGCGGACAGAGTTAACACTGAAGCTTTCTTT
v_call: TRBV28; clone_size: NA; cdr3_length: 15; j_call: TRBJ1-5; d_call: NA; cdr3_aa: CASSLKGGSNQPQHF; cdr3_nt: TGTGCCAGCAGTTTAAAGGGGGGAAGCAATCAGCCCCAGCATTTT
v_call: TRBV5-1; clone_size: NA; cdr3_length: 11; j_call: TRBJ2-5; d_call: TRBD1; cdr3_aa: CASSTGATQYF; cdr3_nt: TGCGCCAGCAGCACAGGGGCAACCCAGTACTTC
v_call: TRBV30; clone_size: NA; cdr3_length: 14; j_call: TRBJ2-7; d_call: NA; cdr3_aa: CAWSRQGVTYEQYF; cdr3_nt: TGTGCCTGGAGTCGTCAGGGAGTAACCTACGAGCAGTACTTC
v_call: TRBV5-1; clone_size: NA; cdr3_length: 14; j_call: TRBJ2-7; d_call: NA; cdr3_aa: CASSPGTQTYEQYF; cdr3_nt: TGCGCCAGCAGTCCCGGGACGCAGACCTACGAGCAGTACTTC
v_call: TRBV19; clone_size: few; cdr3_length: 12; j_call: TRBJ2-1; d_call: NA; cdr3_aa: CASSTNLNEQFF; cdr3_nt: TGTGCCAGTAGTACCAATCTCAATGAGCAGTTCTTC
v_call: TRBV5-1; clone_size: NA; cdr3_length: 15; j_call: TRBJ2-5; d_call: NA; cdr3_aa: CASSLTADSRETQYF; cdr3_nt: TGCGCCAGCAGCTTGACAGCGGACTCCCGGGAGACCCAGTACTTC
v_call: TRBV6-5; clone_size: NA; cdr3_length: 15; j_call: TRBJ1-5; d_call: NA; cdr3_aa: CASNPRWPDNQPQHF; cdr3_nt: TGTGCCAGCAACCCCCGTTGGCCCGACAATCAGCCCCAGCATTTT
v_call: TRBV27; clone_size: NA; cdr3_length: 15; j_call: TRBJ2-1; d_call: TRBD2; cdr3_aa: CASSRLAGVLHEQFF; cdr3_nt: TGTGCCAGCAGTCGCCTAGCGGGAGTACTCCATGAGCAGTTCTTC
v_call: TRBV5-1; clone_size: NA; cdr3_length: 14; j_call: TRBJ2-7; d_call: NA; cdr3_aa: CASNGGEGRNEQYF; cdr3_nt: TGCGCCAGCAATGGGGGTGAGGGTAGGAACGAGCAGTACTTC
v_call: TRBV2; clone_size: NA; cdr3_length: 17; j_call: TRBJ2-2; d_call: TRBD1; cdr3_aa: CASRWGPGQGNTGELFF; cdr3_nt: TGTGCCAGCAGATGGGGACCGGGACAGGGCAACACCGGGGAGCTGTTTTTT
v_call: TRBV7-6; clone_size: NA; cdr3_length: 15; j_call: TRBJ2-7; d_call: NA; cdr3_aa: CASSLGLVRPYEQYF; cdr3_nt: TGTGCCAGCAGCTTAGGACTAGTGCGTCCCTACGAGCAGTACTTC
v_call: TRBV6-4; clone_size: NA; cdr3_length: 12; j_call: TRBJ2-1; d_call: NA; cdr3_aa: CASSDGPREQFF; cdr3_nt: TGTGCCAGCAGTGACGGCCCCCGAGAGCAGTTCTTC
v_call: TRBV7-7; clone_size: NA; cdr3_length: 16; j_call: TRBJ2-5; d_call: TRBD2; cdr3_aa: CASSQGASGRFETQYF; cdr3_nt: TGTGCCAGCTCCCAGGGGGCTAGCGGGAGGTTTGAGACCCAGTACTTC
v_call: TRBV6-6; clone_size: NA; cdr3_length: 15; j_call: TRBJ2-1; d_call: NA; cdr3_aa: CASSYIAGLYNEQFF; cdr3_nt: TGTGCCAGCAGTTATATCGCGGGCCTCTACAATGAGCAGTTCTTC